The sequence of this T cell receptor (beta chain) was determined in a study of cytomegalovirus exposure and HLA in healthy donors (dated by TCRdb to the late 2010s). Broadly, across the study: An earlier analysis of some 620 of the donors reported about 260 Gb of sequence data and 117 million unique TCR beta sequences obtained from roughly 180 million T cells. An early release that covered 640 HLA-typed donors contained 300 to 350 gigabases of sequencing data and tens of millions of unique TCR sequences. Of the roughly 400 genotyped donors, 75% to 85% were placed in the genetic ancestry cluster associated with self-reported Caucasian donors. The aim of the study was to test whether cataloging public T cell receptors could identify signatures of past pathogen exposure. The T cell repertoires of under 700 subjects were profiled by immunosequencing and related to cytomegalovirus serostatus. Besides the first cohort of more than 650 subjects, a separate validation cohort made up of over 100 different subjects was used. To predict cytomegalovirus infection status, the study combined high-throughput TCR immunosequencing, statistical association of individual TCRs with disease status, and machine learning. To study patterns of TCR occurrence, a later analysis re-analyzed previously published TCR beta repertoires from 500 to 850 donors and added high-resolution HLA genotyping. Rather than using new phenotypic data, the later analysis identified candidate immune exposures from TCR beta sequences and from how often those sequences occurred across donors. In an earlier analysis of over 550 of the donors, high-throughput TCR beta sequencing was used to judge whether each TCR beta V gene segment behaved as functional or pseudogenic. Donor age, sex, ethnicity and CMV serostatus were compiled together with the repertoire data. A later genetic analysis took genome-wide SNP genotypes for about 55% of the 666 donors and used that subset as a discovery cohort. All discovery cohort repertoires had been generated on a single sequencing platform. Class I and class II HLA loci were covered by the typing at four-digit resolution. Typing coverage varied by locus: about 629-640 donors for A, B, C, DRB1 and DQB1; around 560 for DQA1; approximately 610 for DPA1; fewer than 480 for DPB1. Several DR-DQ haplotypes were treated as single units for association and clustering because of strong linkage in the cohort. Among 300 to 500 genotyped donors of the cohort, an average of approximately 200,000 unique TCR beta nucleotide sequences was sequenced per donor, of which about 19% were non-productive. The full study reports these points: CMV serostatus was the only immune exposure information available for the cohort. Compared with the approximately 670-donor mean, donors in an Asian-associated ancestry cluster had fewer N-insertions in productive TCRs, according to a later genetic analysis. Across donors, most TCR sequences were observed very rarely, whereas some public TCRs were present in many individuals. In a later analysis, most CMV-associated TCR beta chains were found to appear HLA-restricted, with HLA associations seemingly driven largely by CMV exposure. The cohort was sequenced for TCR beta chains only, and without alpha or paired-chain data the features that could be detected were limited. When HLA alleles, especially DR and DQ, strongly co-occurred, attributing TCR associations to individual alleles was difficult. The presence/absence analyses assumed that sequencing depth was roughly uniform across donors, and that assumption may not be true. The authors suggested that the approach could potentially be generalized to other disease states and immunological phenotypes. Broadly in line with IMGT annotations, most TCR beta V segments showed up in productive rearrangements about 87% or about 30% of the time in an earlier analysis of 450 to 600 of the donors. Linkage disequilibrium might explain the correlated functional status among segregating V segments, but an unknown experimental factor could not be excluded. An association between a missense DCLRE1C variant and V-gene and J-gene trimming of TCR beta chains was found in a later genetic analysis and replicated in an independent cohort. A further reported finding was that TCR beta sequences accurately predicted the HLA-A and HLA-B alleles for most subjects in the first cohort. According to a later analysis, parvovirus B19, influenza, CMV and Epstein-Barr virus appeared linked to several top co-occurrence clusters. In a later analysis, HLA-associated TCR beta chains showed more clonal expansion and lower generation probabilities than non-associated chains that were equally common. A later analysis associated 16,951 TCR beta sequences with specific HLA alleles at a false discovery rate of 0.05. Because counts were too low, about 17 rarely observed V segments, including chromosome 9 orphons, were excluded from the earlier analysis of 500 to 700 of the donors. Some IMGT-functional V segments, including TRBV6-2 and TRBV6-3, could not be told apart with the 87-base-pair reads, so those segments were excluded. Three of the identified cytomegalovirus-associated TCR beta chains were confirmed in vitro to be specific for cytomegalovirus antigens. A total of 150 to 200 TCR beta chains were listed by the study as associated with cytomegalovirus. Cytomegalovirus status was reported to be diagnosed by the classifier with high specificity and sensitivity in both the original and validation cohorts. In a later analysis, TCR association rates were found to vary across HLA loci, with the most associated TCRs seen for DRB1 alleles and the fewest for HLA-C alleles. A group of highly shared sequence variants was considered likely to be a technical artifact of the sequencing pipeline. Because HLA typing was missing for some donors at each locus, association tests included only the typed subset.

The CDR3 starts with the cysteine, ends with the phenylalanine, and has 13 residues. Only the CDR3 portion is preserved as DNA: 39 bases, with reading frame beginning at the first base. The trim is 5 bases for V and 5 bases for J, with a gap of 12 bases between the germline ends. The germline V gene (reference sequence) provides CDR1 SEHNR and CDR2 FQNEAQ. About this clone itself: The antigen this receptor binds is unknown. The record has no base qualities; no much larger clone is one base away.

In total, fewer than 750 healthy bone marrow donors made up the cohort. At the time of sampling, all cohort members were nominally healthy, though unrecorded immune exposures were likely present. The donor was CMV seronegative and was included in the group of several hundred seronegative cohort members. Each donor provided a peripheral blood sample, and peripheral blood mononuclear cells were used for TCR beta sequencing. Genomic DNA extraction from the blood cell samples was performed with the Qiagen DNeasy Blood Extraction Kit. The library was prepared using the immunoSEQ multiplex PCR assay. A mixture of 60 forward primers for TCR Vbeta segments and 13 reverse primers for TCR Jbeta segments was used in the multiplex PCR. The CDR3 region of rearranged TCR beta genes was amplified from genomic DNA with a multiplex PCR assay. On the Illumina HiSeq System, the amplified TCR beta libraries were sequenced as 87-base-pair reads. The authors processed their data as follows. Across the 670 or so repertoires, a later analysis counted some 81 million unique TCR beta chains, 9.5 million to 12 million of which were shared by at least two donors. A nearest-neighbor algorithm error-corrected the raw reads and collapsed the reads into unique sequences, merging closely related sequences to remove PCR and sequencing errors. CDR3 sequences were aligned to IMGT reference sequences to assign V, D and J gene segments. Each retained sequence needed at least a six-nucleotide match to both a V gene segment and a J gene segment. Rearrangements were called productive when the CDR3 lacked stop codons and stayed in frame with V and J; all others were non-productive. Following IMGT convention, CDR3 was defined as the stretch from the second conserved V-encoded cysteine up to the conserved J-encoded phenylalanine. The earlier analysis of some 580 of the donors excluded any sequence lacking an unambiguous match to a single V gene segment. In an earlier analysis of approximately 590 of the donors, a V segment was called functional when productive rearrangements were above 56.7%, and segregating when the standard deviation between donors exceeded 5%. To diagnose cytomegalovirus status from the catalog of TCR beta chain sequences, a statistical classification framework was built. In a later analysis, V and J genes were assigned by comparing TCR nucleotide sequences against IMGT/GENE-DB human TR gene sequences. The TCRdist pipeline was used in a later analysis to assign CDR3 sequences and most-parsimonious VDJ recombination scenarios. In a later analysis, every TCR beta chain was defined by the combination of its CDR3 amino acid sequence and its V-gene family, and reads without a unique V-gene family were dropped. In a later analysis, approximately 590 highly shared, low-generation-probability nucleotide sequences were removed to address suspected cross-contamination and a sequencing artifact. For each public chain, a later analysis derived a clonal expansion index from normalized ranks of inferred template counts within each repertoire. A later analysis computed generation probabilities with a VDJ recombination model fitted to out-of-frame rearrangements, and checked the results against IGoR. In a later analysis, hypergeometric tests were used to score TCR-TCR, TCR-HLA and TCR-CMV co-occurrence, with a repertoire-size bias correction applied to TCR pairs. A later analysis estimated false discovery rates by permuting HLA or CMV assignments 20 times. In a later analysis, co-occurring TCRs were grouped with DBSCAN, and TCRdist sequence similarity was added when clustering was performed within HLA-allele-positive subsets. For co-occurrence clustering, repertoires with fewer than 30,000 or more than 120,000 public chains were excluded, along with 5 or 6 repertoires with anomalous nucleotide sharing. Imported from immuneACCESS, the table was reduced by TCRdb to in-frame sequences with V and J called. These copies leave out some clones; in studies compared against another copy, an unresolved V gene accounts for under half, and the cause of the remainder is not known. V, J and clone size reflect that table, while D and trimming were determined from the DNA. This sample holds under 150,000 clones; about 78% were observed only once. The leading ten clones occupy around 3.7% of the sample.

The sequence is built from TRBV7-9 and TRBJ1-1; the D gene is not confidently resolved. The source is a man between 18 and 35 years old in good health and CMV-seronegative. Specimen: PBMCs. The DNA sequence is as follows: TGTGCCAGCAGCCGTCGGTCGGGGACTGAAGCTTTCTTT. It translates to CASSRRSGTEAFF.